The 17 T cell receptor beta chains presented below share a single source sample, sequenced in a study of OX40 agonist ivuxolimab in advanced cancers. Assay: immunoSEQ multiplex PCR; the TCRdb copy retains only in-frame clones and omits some. The sample lists tens of thousands of clones, 89% occurring once. Specimen: CD4+ or CD8+ T cells sorted from blood, collected in a trial of the OX40 agonist ivuxolimab. All receptors come from an adult with an advanced solid tumor such as melanoma, head and neck, liver or kidney cancer.

The V call is TRBV2, the J call TRBJ1-6; D not certain. V shed 2 bases and J shed 0 bases, with 5 bases lying between them. Germline V CDR1 and CDR2: SNHLY, FYNNEI. This CDR3 region has 15 residues. CDR3 DNA sequence: TGTGCCAGCAGTGAAACAAGCTCCTATAATTCACCCCTCCACTTT. Its translation is CASSETSSYNSPLHF.

CDR3 amino acids: CASRAVRALVYEQYF. Written as DNA, the CDR3 is TGCGCCAGCAGGGCTGTGAGAGCGCTCGTCTACGAGCAGTACTTC. The chain recombines TRBV10-2 with TRBJ2-7; D not certain. The CDR3 has 15 amino acids. Germline V gene data show CDR1 as WSHSY and CDR2 as SAAADI. V lost 6 bases to trimming and J lost 3 bases, with 18 bases between them.

V gene TRBV9 combines with J gene TRBJ2-5; D may match TRBD1 or TRBD2 (6 bases each). The V gene's germline CDR1 is SGDLS and CDR2 YYNGEE. Deletions cut 0 bases from V and 5 bases from J, with 17 bases between. This CDR3 region has 16 residues. CDR3 protein: CASSVGVTGRLETQYF. CDR3 nucleotides: TGTGCCAGCAGCGTAGGAGTCACAGGGAGGTTGGAGACCCAGTACTTC. Complete variable domain (other parts from reference TRBV9 and TRBJ2-5): DSGVTQTPKHLITATGQRVTLRCSPRSGDLSVYWYQQSLDQGLQFLIQYYNGEERAKGNILERFSAQQFPDLHSELNLSSLELGDSALYFCASSVGVTGRLETQYFGPGTRLLVL.

This clone was seen a few times. This sample also contains other DNA sequences that code for the same CDR3. This chain joins TRBV6-6 and TRBJ2-7, with D possibly matching TRBD2 (5 bases). This CDR3 comprises 13 residues. V lost 6 bases to trimming and J lost 3 bases, with 12 bases between them. Germline V gene sequence: CDR1 MNHNY, CDR2 SVGAGI (reference sequence). The CDR3, as DNA: TGTGCCAGCAGCCGGGATCCCCGCTACGAGCAGTACTTC. Translating it yields CASSRDPRYEQYF.

This chain uses TRBV5-1 with TRBJ2-7; D call uncertain. Trimming removed 1 base from V and 4 bases from J, with 12 bases in between. Looked up from germline, CDR1 is SGHRS and CDR2 is YFSETQ. CDR3 length: 14 amino acids. CDR3 DNA: TGCGCCAGCAGCTTGAGATCCCAGGTGTACGAGCAGTACTTC. Amino acids: CASSLRSQVYEQYF.

The chain combines TRBV2 with TRBJ2-7; 7 bases are shared with TRBD2. Germline V CDR1 and CDR2: SNHLY, FYNNEI. Trimming at V came to 8 bases and at J to 3 bases, leaving 4 bases not matched to a gene. This CDR3 region has 12 residues. In DNA form, the CDR3 reads TGTGCCAGCCGGGGGGTGAACTACGAGCAGTACTTC. Amino acids: CASRGVNYEQYF.

V usage is TRBV5-1 and J usage is TRBJ2-3, with D maybe TRBD1 (5 bases). Between the trimmed V and J ends, which lost 0 bases and 1 base, there was a span of 12 bases. The CDR3 is 16 residues long. Germline values: CDR1 SGHRS, CDR2 YFSETQ. CDR3 loop: CASSLEGRAGTDTQYF. In DNA form, the CDR3 reads TGCGCCAGCAGCTTGGAAGGCAGGGCTGGCACAGATACGCAGTATTTT.

The sample holds one count of this clone. The chain employs TRBV6-6 and TRBJ1-1; D unresolved. Germline V gives CDR1 MNHNY, CDR2 SVGAGI (reference sequence). The V gene lost 5 bases and the J gene lost 1 base, with 11 bases spanning the gap. This CDR3 comprises 14 residues. The CDR3 DNA follows: TGTGCCAGCAGTAATGTGGGCGCGAACACTGAAGCTTTCTTT. This gives the protein CASSNVGANTEAFF.

This clone was counted only a few times. CDR3 sequence reads: CASSASADREKLFF. As DNA, the CDR3 is TGTGCCAGCAGCGCAAGTGCGGACAGGGAAAAACTGTTTTTT. V gene TRBV9 combines with J gene TRBJ1-4, with TRBD1 identical over 7 bases. The CDR3 consists of 14 residues. Trimming took 3 bases from V and 8 from J; bases not matched to a gene: 7. CDR1 SGDLS and CDR2 YYNGEE come from the germline V gene.

This clone was picked up one time. This rearrangement joins TRBV6-6 to TRBJ1-3; possibly TRBD1 for D (5 bases). The germline V gene encodes CDR1 MNHNY and CDR2 SVGAGI (reference sequence). Trimming pared 2 bases from V and 0 bases from J, leaving 11 bases between. CDR3 length: 16 residues. CDR3 region: CASSYRGPSSGNTIYF. The CDR3 bases are TGTGCCAGCAGTTACCGGGGCCCTTCCTCTGGAAACACCATATATTTT.

The gene calls are TRBV11-1 and TRBJ1-1; TRBD1 might be the D (5 bases). This CDR3 is built from 14 residues. Trimming shortened V by 1 base and J by 5 bases, and 11 bases separated the two germline ends. Germline CDR1 SGHAT, CDR2 FQDESV (reference sequence). CDR3 amino acids: CASSLVQGWTEAFF. The DNA of the CDR3 is TGTGCCAGCAGCTTAGTTCAGGGCTGGACTGAAGCTTTCTTT.

V and J are TRBV19 and TRBJ1-2; weak D call: TRBD1 (5 bases). The germline V gene encodes CDR1 LNHDA and CDR2 SQIVND (reference sequence). Trimming took 5 bases from V and 1 from J, leaving 8 bases between them. This CDR3 is built from 13 residues. In DNA form, the CDR3 reads TGTGCCAGTAGTCAACAGGTTAACTATGGCTACACCTTC. Amino acid sequence: CASSQQVNYGYTF. Complete variable domain (other parts from reference TRBV19 and TRBJ1-2): DGGITQSPKYLFRKEGQNVTLSCEQNLNHDAMYWYRQDPGQGLRLIYYSQIVNDFQKGDIAEGYSVSREKKESFPLTVTSAQKNPTAFYLCASSQQVNYGYTFGSGTRLTVV.

DNA of the CDR3: TGTGCCAGCAGCCTAAAAGCTAATACCCCGGGCTACCCCTACGAGCAGTACTTC. Encoded protein: CASSLKANTPGYPYEQYF. The V gene is TRBV7-2, the J gene TRBJ2-7; D is unclear. This CDR3 has 18 amino acids. V dropped 5 bases and J dropped 2 bases, with 25 bases sitting between them. Per the germline V gene, CDR1 is SGHTA and CDR2 is FQGNSA.

Here the CDR3 DNA reads TGCGCCAGCAGCTTGGGAGCAGGGGGGCAACAGCCCCAGCATTTT. It is translated as CASSLGAGGQQPQHF. This chain uses TRBV5-1 with TRBJ1-5, with 7 bases matching TRBD1. V dropped 0 bases and J dropped 7; count of bases not matched to a gene: 7. CDR1 and CDR2 (germline): SGHRS, YFSETQ. The CDR3 is 15 residues long.

Points on this clone: In the same sample, other DNA sequences code for this CDR3. The chain's CDR3 is CASSPGLAGGYEQYF. DNA of the CDR3: TGTGCCAGCAGCCCCGGACTAGCGGGAGGTTACGAGCAGTACTTC. This rearrangement joins TRBV28 to TRBJ2-7; 14 nucleotides agree with TRBD2. Germline CDR1 and CDR2: MDHEN and SYDVKM. J gave up 4 bases and V 6 bases, and 5 bases lay outside the gene matches. The CDR3 loop spans 15 amino acids.

The chain carries TRBV6-5 and TRBJ1-2; a weak D match, TRBD1 (5 bases). V dropped 5 bases and J dropped 6 bases, with 13 bases sitting between them. CDR1 is MNHEY and CDR2 is SVGAGI in the germline V gene. The CDR3 is 13 residues long. The CDR3 DNA reads as TGTGCCAGCAGTGTGCAGGGATGGAATGGCTACACCTTC. This codes for CASSVQGWNGYTF.

This clone was observed once. This rearrangement joins TRBV5-1 to TRBJ2-1, with D perhaps matching TRBD2 (7 bases). V was trimmed by 4 bases and J by 3 bases, leaving 14 bases between them. In germline, CDR1 is SGHRS, CDR2 YFSETQ. The CDR3 has 15 amino acids. CDR3 region: CASSPFGGRYNEQFF. The CDR3 bases are TGCGCCAGCAGCCCCTTCGGGGGGCGCTACAATGAGCAGTTCTTC.